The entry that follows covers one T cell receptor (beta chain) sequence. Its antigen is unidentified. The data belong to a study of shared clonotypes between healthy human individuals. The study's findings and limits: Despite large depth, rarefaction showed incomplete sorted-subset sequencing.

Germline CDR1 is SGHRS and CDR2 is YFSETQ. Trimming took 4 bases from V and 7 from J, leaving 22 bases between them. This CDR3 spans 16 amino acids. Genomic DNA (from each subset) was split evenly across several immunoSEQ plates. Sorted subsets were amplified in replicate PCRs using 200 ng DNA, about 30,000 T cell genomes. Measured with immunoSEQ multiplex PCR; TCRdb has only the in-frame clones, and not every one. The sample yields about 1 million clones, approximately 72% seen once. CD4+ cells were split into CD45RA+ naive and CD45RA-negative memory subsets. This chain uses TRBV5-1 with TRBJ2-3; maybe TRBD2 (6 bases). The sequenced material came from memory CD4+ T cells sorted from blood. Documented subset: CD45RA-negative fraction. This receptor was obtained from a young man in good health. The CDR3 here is CASSREAGFGGYTQYF. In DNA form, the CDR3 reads TGCGCCAGCAGCAGAGAAGCAGGGTTTGGGGGGTATACGCAGTATTTT.